This T cell receptor beta chain was sequenced for a study of CD8+ T cells in alopecia areata. Sorted populations comprised CD4+ and CD8+ T cells obtained from PBMCs. Isolated RNA was reverse transcribed into cDNA used as the sequencing template. The table came from immunoSEQ multiplex PCR; TCRdb's copy has only in-frame clones and leaves some out. The repertoire consists of 150,000 or so clones, with 55% to 65% occurring once and the leading ten covering around 4.8%. The TCR was taken from a human donor in good health. The sample was CD4+ T cells sorted from blood.

The DNA of the CDR3 is TGCGCCAGCAGCCAAGTCCGGGACTCTCTCACAGATACGCAGTATTTT. As protein: CASSQVRDSLTDTQYF. V and J are TRBV4-1 and TRBJ2-3; TRBD2 is a possible D gene (6 bases). V lost 1 base and J 2 bases, leaving 13 bases between the germline ends. This CDR3 contains 16 residues. CDR1 MGHRA and CDR2 YSYEKL come from the germline V gene.